This TCR beta chain was obtained from a study of cytomegalovirus exposure and HLA in healthy donors. General observations from the study: Previous analysis showed most TCR beta V segments were productive about 87% or about 30% of the time.

V was pared by 2 bases and J by 0 bases, with 7 bases between. The germline V gene has CDR1 MDHEN and CDR2 SYDVKM. The CDR3 consists of 14 residues. For this clone: What it recognizes is unknown.

It was with 60 Vbeta and 13 Jbeta primers that the PCR ran. Measured with immunoSEQ multiplex PCR; TCRdb has only the in-frame clones, and not every one. Of fewer than 150,000 clones listed, 80% are singletons. The receptor was isolated from a man in his thirties or forties in good health and CMV-seronegative. The sample comprised PBMCs. The chain couples TRBV28 to TRBJ1-2; D unresolved. CDR3 protein: CASSLGQANYGYTF. CDR3 in DNA: TGTGCCAGCAGTTTAGGGCAGGCTAACTATGGCTACACCTTC.